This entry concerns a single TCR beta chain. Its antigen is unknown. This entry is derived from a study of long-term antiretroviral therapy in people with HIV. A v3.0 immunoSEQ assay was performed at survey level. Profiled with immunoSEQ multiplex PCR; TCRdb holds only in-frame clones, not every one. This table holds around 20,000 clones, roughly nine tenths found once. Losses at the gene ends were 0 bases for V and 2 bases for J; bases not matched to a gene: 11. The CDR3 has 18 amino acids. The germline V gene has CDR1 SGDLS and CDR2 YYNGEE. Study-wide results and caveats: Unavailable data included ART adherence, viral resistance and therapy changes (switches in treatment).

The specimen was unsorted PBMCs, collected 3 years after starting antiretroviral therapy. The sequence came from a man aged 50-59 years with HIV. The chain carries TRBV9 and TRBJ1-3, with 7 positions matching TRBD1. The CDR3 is CASSVDLSGGIAGNTIYF. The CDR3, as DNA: TGTGCCAGCAGCGTAGATCTGTCAGGGGGGATCGCTGGAAACACCATATATTTT.